This passage covers 31 T cell receptor beta chains from one sample sequenced in a study of T-cell reconstitution after alpha-beta-depleted transplantation in children. This sample's TCRbeta library carried unique molecular identifier barcodes. TCRdb re-called the PCR reads with MiXCR, one entry per CDR3 protein. The sample includes 530,000 or so distinct CDR3 sequences, more than 20% of them seen just once. The sequencing used PBMCs, collected before TCRalphabeta/CD19-depleted stem cell transplant. Receptors were obtained from a boy in the first two years of life with Wiskott-Aldrich syndrome, due to receive a stem cell transplant.

This sequence joins TRBV9 and TRBJ1-2; D call uncertain. This CDR3 has 12 amino acids. The V end lost 3 bases, the J end lost 7 bases, and 10 bases lay between the germline ends. From germline, CDR1 is SGDLS and CDR2 YYNGEE. The CDR3 DNA sequence: TGTGCCAGCAGCGGGACCTACGGTGGCTACACCTTC. Translating it yields CASSGTYGGYTF.

As concerns this clonotype: This CDR3 is missing its conserved last phenylalanine or tryptophan, likely due to a read error. The chain is built from TRBV5-5 and TRBJ2-1, with 9 bases fitting TRBD2. J was trimmed by 5 bases and V by 4 bases; bases with no gene match: 13. Per germline, CDR1 SGHKS and CDR2 YYEKEE (reference sequence). This CDR3 comprises 17 residues. The CDR3 is CASSPPSTSGFNNEQFL. CDR3 coding DNA: TGTGCCAGCAGCCCACCCTCGACTAGCGGCTTCAACAATGAGCAGTTCTTG.

This clonotype showed up just a few times. V usage is TRBV29-1 and J usage is TRBJ2-3; TRBD1 matches at 9 bases. Trimming cost V 7 bases and J 0 bases; bases outside gene matches: 2. The CDR3 contains 13 residues. Germline V gives CDR1 SQVTM, CDR2 ANQGSEA. The CDR3 spells CSGGTGSTDTQYF. CDR3 in DNA: TGCAGCGGCGGGACAGGGAGCACAGATACGCAGTATTTT.

This clonotype was seen a handful of times. The chain uses TRBV7-2 and TRBJ2-7; the match to TRBD2 covers 8 bases. Trimming cost V 5 bases and J 6 bases; bases outside gene matches: 9. CDR1 SGHTA and CDR2 FQGNSA come from the germline V gene. The CDR3 totals 14 residues. The CDR3 is CASSPSSGRGEQYF. The CDR3 region has the DNA TGTGCCAGCAGCCCTTCTAGCGGGCGGGGCGAGCAGTACTTC. The full variable domain, in which reference TRBV7-2 and TRBJ2-7 provide the parts outside the CDR3, is GAGVSQSPSNKVTEKGKDVELRCDPISGHTALYWYRQSLGQGLEFLIYFQGNSAPDKSGLPSDRFSAERTGGSVSTLTIQRTQQEDSAVYLCASSPSSGRGEQYFGPGTRLTVT.

This clonotype was detected only a few times. V usage is TRBV24-1 and J usage is TRBJ2-2; TRBD1 aligns across 10 bases. This CDR3 is 16 amino acids long. From germline, CDR1 is KGHDR and CDR2 SFDVKD. V was pared by 4 bases and J by 6 bases, with 7 bases of the junction left unmatched. The CDR3 region is CATSDYGTGESGELFF. The DNA of the CDR3 is TGTGCCACCAGTGACTACGGGACAGGGGAATCCGGGGAGCTGTTTTTT.

This chain links TRBV5-1 with TRBJ2-5; D possibly matches TRBD1 or TRBD2 (5 bases each). The CDR3 sequence is 14 residues long. V shed 0 bases and J shed 5 bases, with 11 bases lying between them. Looked up from germline, CDR1 is SGHRS and CDR2 is YFSETQ. The CDR3 spells CASSLGGTPETQYF. CDR3 DNA sequence: TGCGCCAGCAGCTTGGGGGGGACGCCGGAGACCCAGTACTTC. The complete variable domain, with remaining parts taken from reference TRBV5-1 and TRBJ2-5, reads KAGVTQTPRYLIKTRGQQVTLSCSPISGHRSVSWYQQTPGQGLQFLFEYFSETQRNKGNFPGRFSGRQFSNSRSEMNVSTLELGDSALYLCASSLGGTPETQYFGPGTRLLVL.

A few counts support this clonotype. The chain links TRBV7-8 to TRBJ2-3; D unresolved. The CDR3 loop spans 12 amino acids. Trimming cost V 1 base and J 11 bases, with 10 bases left between them. Germline values: CDR1 SGHVS, CDR2 FQNEAQ. CDR3 amino acids: CASSLGLFEQYF. For the CDR3, the DNA is TGTGCCAGCAGCTTAGGCCTTTTCGAGCAGTATTTT.

The chain joins TRBV7-6 to TRBJ2-2; 10 bases line up with TRBD2. Trimming took 1 base from V and 0 from J; bases not matched to a gene: 2. The CDR3 is made up of 17 amino acids. Germline V gene sequence: CDR1 SGHVS, CDR2 FNYEAQ. DNA for the CDR3: TGTGCCAGCAGCTTAGGGACTAGCGGTTCGAACACCGGGGAGCTGTTTTTT. As protein: CASSLGTSGSNTGELFF.

This chain connects TRBV20-1 to TRBJ2-2, with TRBD1 matching 7 bases. Looked up from germline, CDR1 is DFQATT and CDR2 is SNEGSKA (reference sequence). Germline trimming cut 1 base from V and 4 bases from J; bases unmatched to any gene: 9. The CDR3 sequence is 16 residues long. The CDR3 DNA is TGCAGTGCTAGAGCCTTACGACAGGGATCCACCGGGGAGCTGTTTTTT. It translates to CSARALRQGSTGELFF.

The chain carries TRBV12-3 or TRBV12-4 and TRBJ1-1, with D possibly matching TRBD1 (5 bases). V gave up 7 bases and J gave up 4 bases, with 10 bases separating them. The CDR3 extends over 12 amino acids. CDR3 sequence (DNA): TGTGCCAGCACGCAGGGTGGCACTGAAGCTTTCTTT. Its protein product is CASTQGGTEAFF.

V gene TRBV20-1 combines with J gene TRBJ1-1, with 11 bases aligning to TRBD1. CDR1 and CDR2 from the germline V gene are DFQATT and SNEGSKA (reference sequence). The V gene end was trimmed by 5 bases and the J gene end by 0 bases; junction bases not matched to a gene: 5. The CDR3 loop spans 15 amino acids. CDR3 nucleotides: TGCAGTGCTCCGGACAGGGGGCTTCTGAACACTGAAGCTTTCTTT. It yields the protein CSAPDRGLLNTEAFF.

On this clonotype itself: Its ends do not fully match the called genes, so a read error is possible. The chain combines TRBV24-1 with TRBJ2-3; D not certain. CDR1 is KGHDR, CDR2 SFDVKD, per germline. The CDR3 is 13 residues long. DNA for the CDR3: TGTGCCACCAGGGATTCCTCGGTAGATACGCAGTATTTT. Translating gives CATRDSSVDTQYF.

The chain joins TRBV5-1 to TRBJ2-2; D might be TRBD1 (6 bases). The germline V and J ends were trimmed by 4 bases and 3 bases, with 13 bases remaining between them. The CDR3 sequence is 15 residues long. The V gene's germline CDR1 is SGHRS and CDR2 YFSETQ. The CDR3 nucleotides are TGCGCCAGCAGCCGTACAGGGATTTACACCGGGGAGCTGTTTTTT. It yields the protein CASSRTGIYTGELFF.

The V gene is TRBV30, the J gene TRBJ2-7; the match to TRBD2 covers 9 bases. Germline-derived CDR1 and CDR2 are GTSNPN and SVGIG (reference sequence). The CDR3 covers 15 residues. Losses at the gene ends were 3 bases for V and 1 base for J; bases not matched to a gene: 7. CDR3 protein: CAWSLGTSRSYEQYF. CDR3 nucleotides: TGTGCCTGGAGCCTTGGGACTAGCAGATCCTACGAGCAGTACTTC.

This clonotype has a handful of counts. The J gene is TRBJ1-3, the V gene TRBV10-3, with D unresolved. CDR1 is ENHRY, CDR2 SYGVKD, per germline. Trimming cost V 0 bases and J 2 bases, with 5 bases left between them. The CDR3 has 14 residues. The CDR3 region is CAISESFPGNTIYF. CDR3 sequence (DNA): TGTGCCATCAGTGAGTCTTTCCCTGGAAACACCATATATTTT.

This clonotype appeared a few times. The chain employs TRBV9 and TRBJ2-5; 14 bases agree with TRBD2. This CDR3 has 15 amino acids. J lost 4 bases, V lost 4 bases, and 3 bases had no gene match. The germline CDR1 and CDR2 sequences are SGDLS and YYNGEE. DNA of the CDR3: TGTGCCAGCAGCATTGGGACTAGCGGGAGAGAGACCCAGTACTTC. This codes for CASSIGTSGRETQYF.

The V gene is TRBV20-1, the J gene TRBJ1-5, with 8 bases matching TRBD1. The junction had 13 bases not matched to a gene; V was cut back by 0 bases and J by 0 bases. The CDR3 length is 19 residues. CDR1 DFQATT and CDR2 SNEGSKA come from the germline V gene (reference sequence). CDR3 nucleotides: TGCAGTGCTAGAGACATACAGGGGGACATAGGGTATAGCAATCAGCCCCAGCATTTT. Translated, it gives CSARDIQGDIGYSNQPQHF.

J is TRBJ1-1 and V is TRBV7-6; D remains ambiguous. The germline V gene has CDR1 SGHVS and CDR2 FNYEAQ. The CDR3 covers 13 residues. The V end was cut by 1 base, the J end by 4 bases, with 7 bases between. CDR3 amino acids: CASSLGAGTEAFF. CDR3 coding DNA: TGTGCCAGCAGCTTAGGGGCGGGCACTGAAGCTTTCTTT.

The rearrangement joins TRBV7-7 to TRBJ2-3, with TRBD2 matching 12 bases. V gave up 10 bases and J gave up 4 bases; unmatched junction bases: 18. This CDR3 comprises 18 residues. Germline V gene data show CDR1 as SSHAT and CDR2 as FNYEAQ (reference sequence). The CDR3 region has the DNA TGTGCCAACACTTACATATCTCGACTAGCGGGAGTCCCAGATACGCAGTATTTT. Residues: CANTYISRLAGVPDTQYF.

The rearrangement joins TRBV12-3 or TRBV12-4 to TRBJ2-1; TRBD2 agrees at 7 bases. This CDR3 region has 14 residues. J lost 5 bases, V lost 6 bases, and 7 bases had no gene match. Here the CDR3 reads CASSYSGPDNEQFF. The CDR3 DNA reads TGTGCCAGCAGCTATAGCGGGCCCGACAATGAGCAGTTCTTC.

This clonotype has a handful of counts. The chain joins TRBV10-3 to TRBJ2-1; tentatively, D is TRBD2 (5 bases). CDR3 length: 15 amino acids. CDR1 and CDR2 from the germline V gene are ENHRY and SYGVKD. V was pared by 4 bases and J by 8 bases, with 18 bases between. The CDR3 region is CAISAKTLGGHEQFF. CDR3 DNA: TGTGCCATCAGTGCCAAGACCCTTGGAGGTCATGAGCAGTTCTTC.

The chain recombines TRBV10-3 with TRBJ2-3; D is unclear. The CDR3 spans 12 residues. Trimming pared 5 bases from V and 8 bases from J, leaving 11 bases between. Germline CDR1 is ENHRY and CDR2 is SYGVKD. The CDR3 loop is CAISRVSGTQYF. Here the CDR3 DNA reads TGTGCCATCAGTAGGGTCAGTGGTACGCAGTATTTT.

The rearrangement uses TRBV7-6 and TRBJ2-3; TRBD2 is a possible D gene (6 bases). This CDR3 spans 20 amino acids. Trimming removed 2 bases at V and 0 bases at J, with 24 bases between. In germline, CDR1 is SGHVS, CDR2 FNYEAQ. CDR3 coding DNA: TGTGCCAGCAGCTTACGGAGGGCGTTGGGTACCCCATCTAGCACAGATACGCAGTATTTT. Its translation is CASSLRRALGTPSSTDTQYF.

The chain joins TRBV7-2 to TRBJ2-7; D possibly corresponds to TRBD1 (6 bases). The germline CDR1 and CDR2 sequences are SGHTA and FQGNSA. The V end was cut by 0 bases, the J end by 5 bases, with 14 bases between. This CDR3 has 15 amino acids. The CDR3 coding sequence is TGTGCCAGCAGCTTAGCTTCCCAGGGGTTCCACGAGCAGTACTTC. It is translated as CASSLASQGFHEQYF.

A few counts support this clonotype. The chain recombines TRBV18 with TRBJ1-1; D is ambiguous. This CDR3 is 13 amino acids long. CDR1 is KGHSH, CDR2 LQKENI, per germline. Trimming pared 3 bases from V and 1 base from J, leaving 6 bases between. In DNA, the CDR3 is TGTGCCAGCTCACCTCTTGCGAACACTGAAGCTTTCTTT. Translated, it gives CASSPLANTEAFF.

The chain carries TRBV5-1 and TRBJ2-3; D could derive from TRBD1 or TRBD2 (5 bases each). CDR1 SGHRS and CDR2 YFSETQ come from the germline V gene. The CDR3 extends over 15 amino acids. V lost 1 base, J lost 5 bases, and 14 bases lay in between. CDR3 sequence: CASSLRGLSGDTQYF. DNA for the CDR3: TGCGCCAGCAGCTTGAGGGGCCTCAGCGGAGATACGCAGTATTTT.

This clonotype appeared a few times. The chain uses TRBV6-1 and TRBJ2-2; 7 nucleotides line up with TRBD1. V trimming: 6 bases; J trimming: 2 bases; junction bases outside the gene matches: 3. The CDR3 covers 14 residues. In germline, CDR1 is MNHNS, CDR2 SASEGT. CDR3 amino acids: CASRGQLNTGELFF. CDR3 in DNA: TGTGCCAGCAGGGGACAGCTTAACACCGGGGAGCTGTTTTTT.

The sample holds a few counts of this clonotype. The V and J genes are TRBV5-1 and TRBJ1-1; 7 nucleotides line up with TRBD1. The CDR3 is 13 amino acids. J was trimmed by 8 bases and V by 5 bases; bases with no gene match: 9. CDR1 SGHRS and CDR2 YFSETQ come from the germline V gene. The CDR3 coding sequence is TGCGCCAGCAGAATAACGTACAGGGGAGAAGCTTTCTTT. It codes for CASRITYRGEAFF. Filled out from reference TRBV5-1 and TRBJ1-1, the complete variable domain reads KAGVTQTPRYLIKTRGQQVTLSCSPISGHRSVSWYQQTPGQGLQFLFEYFSETQRNKGNFPGRFSGRQFSNSRSEMNVSTLELGDSALYLCASRITYRGEAFFGQGTRLTVV.

This clonotype was observed many times. V and J are TRBV5-1 and TRBJ2-1, with D unclear. The CDR3 is 13 amino acids. Trimming took 5 bases from V and 7 from J, leaving 13 bases between them. Germline assignment: CDR1 SGHRS and CDR2 YFSETQ. CDR3 nucleotides: TGCGCCAGCAGGGGTACTTGGATGAATGAGCAGTTCTTC. This encodes CASRGTWMNEQFF. The whole variable domain, filled in from reference TRBV5-1 and TRBJ2-1, reads KAGVTQTPRYLIKTRGQQVTLSCSPISGHRSVSWYQQTPGQGLQFLFEYFSETQRNKGNFPGRFSGRQFSNSRSEMNVSTLELGDSALYLCASRGTWMNEQFFGPGTRLTVL.

The J gene is TRBJ2-3, the V gene TRBV27; possibly TRBD2 for D (6 bases). The CDR3 loop spans 17 amino acids. CDR1 and CDR2 (germline): MNHEY, SMNVEV (reference sequence). Trimming took off 3 bases at V and 3 bases at J, with 19 bases between the two ends. The CDR3 sequence is CASSLMAWRDRTDTQYF. The CDR3 nucleotides are TGTGCCAGCAGTTTGATGGCTTGGCGGGACCGAACAGATACGCAGTATTTT.

This chain connects TRBV27 to TRBJ2-7; unclear D gene. CDR3 length: 13 amino acids. V lost 2 bases to trimming and J lost 5 bases, with 10 bases between them. CDR1 and CDR2 (germline): MNHEY, SMNVEV (reference sequence). In DNA form, the CDR3 reads TGTGCCAGCAGTTTACTTGGGGTCCACGAGCAGTACTTC. This translates into CASSLLGVHEQYF.